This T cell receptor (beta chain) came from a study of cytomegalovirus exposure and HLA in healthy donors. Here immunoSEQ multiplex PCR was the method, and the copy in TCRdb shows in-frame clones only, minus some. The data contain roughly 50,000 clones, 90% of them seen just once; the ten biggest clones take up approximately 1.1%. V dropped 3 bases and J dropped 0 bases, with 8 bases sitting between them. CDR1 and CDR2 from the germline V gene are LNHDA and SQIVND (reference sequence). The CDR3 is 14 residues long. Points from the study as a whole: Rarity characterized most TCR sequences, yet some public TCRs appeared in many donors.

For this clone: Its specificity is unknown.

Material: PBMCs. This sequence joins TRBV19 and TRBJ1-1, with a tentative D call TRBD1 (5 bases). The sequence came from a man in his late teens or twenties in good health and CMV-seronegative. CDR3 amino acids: CASSIVTVNTEAFF. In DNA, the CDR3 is TGTGCCAGTAGTATTGTGACAGTGAACACTGAAGCTTTCTTT.